These T cell receptor beta chains were read from a single sample in a study of blood T cells in healthy people across ages. TCRdb reprocessed the 5' RACE reads via MiXCR and lists one record per CDR3 protein. The table includes 1.5 million to 2 million distinct CDR3 sequences, about 28% detected once. Sequences were obtained from blood. The receptors stem from a woman aged 25 to 39 in good health. Both conserved end residues are part of each CDR3. D genes are given only for firm matches. For some rows the clone size is stated as once, few or many, or as a class when expanded; others skip it.

d_call | j_call | v_call | clone_size | cdr3_aa
TRBD2 | TRBJ2-5 | TRBV7-2 | - | CASSLGGGASGQETQYF
- | TRBJ1-3 | TRBV3-1 | - | CASSQTGTFGNTIYF
- | TRBJ1-1 | TRBV28 | - | CASSPVGQPTEAFF
TRBD1 | TRBJ2-7 | TRBV24-1 | - | CATSDPRTGSYEQYF
TRBD2 | TRBJ2-5 | TRBV20-1 | - | CSASDVAGANQETQYF
TRBD1 | TRBJ2-7 | TRBV29-1 | many | CSVGGTAVSYEQYF
- | TRBJ2-5 | TRBV3-1 | few | CASSHGQQKTQYF
TRBD1 | TRBJ1-2 | TRBV20-1 | - | CRARGDRGLYGYTF
- | TRBJ1-5 | TRBV20-1 | few | CSARIDRSRPQHF
- | TRBJ1-5 | TRBV10-2 | few | CASRESGTQNQPQHF
- | TRBJ2-1 | TRBV2 | - | CASSEPGLKNNEQFF